The 26 T cell receptor beta chains below come from one sample, sequenced in a study of cytomegalovirus exposure and HLA in healthy donors. It was with 60 Vbeta and 13 Jbeta primers that the PCR ran. Clones were read by immunoSEQ multiplex PCR, and TCRdb kept only the in-frame ones, dropping some. The sample includes about 180,000 clones, roughly 79% of them seen just once. Sequenced material: PBMCs. Every receptor here comes from a woman between 18 and 29 years old in good health and CMV-seropositive.

The chain uses TRBV6-4 and TRBJ1-1, with D possibly TRBD1 on 5 matching bases. Germline V lookup: CDR1 MRHNA, CDR2 SNTAGT. V lost 3 bases and J lost 4, with 18 bases in between. The length of the CDR3 is 16 residues. DNA of the CDR3: TGTGCCAGCAGTGATACAGAGTTCAGGGCTGGCACTGAAGCTTTCTTT. Translated: CASSDTEFRAGTEAFF.

This clone was detected a few times. The chain combines TRBV19 with TRBJ2-7; D is perhaps TRBD1 (6 bases). V was clipped by 1 base and J by 7 bases, with 11 bases between them. Germline assignment: CDR1 LNHDA and CDR2 SQIVND (reference sequence). CDR3 length: 13 residues. This CDR3 is CASSIVTGLEQYF. CDR3 nucleotides: TGTGCCAGTAGTATAGTCACAGGGCTGGAGCAGTACTTC.

The rearrangement uses TRBV6-1 and TRBJ2-7, with D unresolved. Trimming took 1 base from V and 0 from J, leaving 7 bases between them. The germline gives CDR1 MNHNS, CDR2 SASEGT. The CDR3 totals 14 residues. CDR3 loop: CASSEDPGSYEQYF. The CDR3 DNA reads TGTGCCAGCAGTGAAGACCCAGGCTCCTACGAGCAGTACTTC.

This sequence joins TRBV5-1 and TRBJ1-1; no reliable D call. Looked up from germline, CDR1 is SGHRS and CDR2 is YFSETQ. The V end was cut by 3 bases, the J end by 3 bases, with 9 bases between. The CDR3 length is 13 residues. The CDR3 region is CASSSTGDTEAFF. The CDR3 DNA sequence: TGCGCCAGCAGCTCGACGGGAGACACTGAAGCTTTCTTT.

The rearrangement joins TRBV7-2 to TRBJ1-6, with a weak D call TRBD1 (6 bases). CDR3 size: 19 residues. The germline V gene has CDR1 SGHTA and CDR2 FQGNSA. The V end was cut by 5 bases, the J end by 7 bases, with 27 bases between. CDR3 sequence reads: CASSPREGGRFLGNSPLHF. In DNA form, the CDR3 reads TGTGCCAGCAGCCCCAGGGAAGGGGGAAGGTTCTTGGGGAATTCACCCCTCCACTTT. Filled out from reference TRBV7-2 and TRBJ1-6, the complete variable domain reads GAGVSQSPSNKVTEKGKDVELRCDPISGHTALYWYRQSLGQGLEFLIYFQGNSAPDKSGLPSDRFSAERTGGSVSTLTIQRTQQEDSAVYLCASSPREGGRFLGNSPLHFGNGTRLTVT.

This chain connects TRBV19 to TRBJ2-2; 8 positions match TRBD1. V dropped 8 bases and J dropped 5; count of bases not matched to a gene: 10. The germline V gene encodes CDR1 LNHDA and CDR2 SQIVND (reference sequence). There are 15 residues in the CDR3. CDR3 in DNA: TGTGCCAGTCACCATGGACAGGGATTAACCGGGGAGCTGTTTTTT. This translates into CASHHGQGLTGELFF.

The gene calls are TRBV23-1 and TRBJ1-5; D gene ambiguous. TRBV23-1 is annotated as an ORF whose role is uncertain. The CDR3 has 15 amino acids. The germline V and J ends were trimmed by 4 bases and 2 bases, with 12 bases remaining between them. CDR3 coding DNA: TGCGCCAGCAGTCGAGGGAGGTTGGGCAATCAGCCCCAGCATTTT. Its protein is CASSRGRLGNQPQHF.

This clone turned up a few times. V usage is TRBV5-8 and J usage is TRBJ1-1; D is ambiguous. CDR3 size: 13 residues. Germline V gene lookup returns CDR1 SGHTS and CDR2 YDEGEE. V lost 0 bases and J lost 12, with 15 bases in between. The CDR3 DNA reads TGTGCCAGCAGCTTGGCTACGCCAACCGTGTCTTTCTTT. This encodes CASSLATPTVSFF. The full variable domain, with the rest looked up from reference TRBV5-8 and TRBJ1-1, is EAGVTQSPTHLIKTRGQQATLRCSPISGHTSVYWYQQALGLGLQFLLWYDEGEERNRGNFPPRFSGRQFPNYSSELNVNALELEDSALYLCASSLATPTVSFFGQGTRLTVV.

The chain uses TRBV6-1 and TRBJ1-1; D perhaps matches TRBD1 (6 bases). The CDR3 is 13 residues long. Trimming removed 4 bases from V and 10 bases from J, with 16 bases in between. Germline-derived CDR1 and CDR2 are MNHNS and SASEGT. The CDR3 nucleotides are TGTGCCAGCAGTGCGGGACAAAGCATCGGAGCTTTCTTT. Residues: CASSAGQSIGAFF.

The CDR3 loop reads CASSLDQGGDEKLFF. CDR3 sequence (DNA): TGTGCCAGCAGCTTGGATCAGGGGGGAGATGAAAAACTGTTTTTT. This chain links TRBV7-6 with TRBJ1-4; 7 nucleotides align to TRBD1. Germline V gives CDR1 SGHVS, CDR2 FNYEAQ. The CDR3 has 15 residues. The trim removed 3 bases at V and 6 bases at J, leaving 7 bases unmatched.

This clone was recorded a few times. The genes are TRBV13 and TRBJ2-5, with a possible D match to TRBD2 (5 bases). Trimming removed 3 bases from V and 2 bases from J, with 7 bases in between. From germline, CDR1 is PRHDT and CDR2 FYEKMQ (reference sequence). The CDR3 spans 13 residues. CDR3 sequence: CASSFTGQETQYF. In nucleotides, the CDR3 is TGTGCCAGCAGCTTTACGGGACAAGAGACCCAGTACTTC.

This rearrangement joins TRBV5-5 to TRBJ1-2; TRBD1 matches 12 bases. The CDR3 spans 17 residues. J gave up 4 bases and V 0 bases, and 7 bases lay outside the gene matches. The germline gives CDR1 SGHKS, CDR2 YYEKEE (reference sequence). CDR3 in DNA: TGTGCCAGCAGCTTGGAGGGACAGGGGGCCAATGGCTATGGCTACACCTTC. Translation gives CASSLEGQGANGYGYTF.

In the case of this clone: An end of the junction differs from the germline gene, which may be a read error. This chain joins TRBV27 and TRBJ2-7; the match to TRBD1 covers 9 bases. This CDR3 region has 13 residues. In germline, CDR1 is MNHEY, CDR2 SMNVEV (reference sequence). CDR3 in DNA: TGTGCCAGCAGTGACCGGGACAGGGTCGTGATGGACTTC. Its protein is CASSDRDRVVMDF.

CDR3 in amino acids: CASSQDLAGGNNEQFF. The CDR3 nucleotides are TGTGCCAGCAGCCAAGATTTGGCGGGGGGAAACAATGAGCAGTTCTTC. The chain joins TRBV4-2 to TRBJ2-1; 8 bases are shared with TRBD2. V was pared by 0 bases and J by 5 bases, with 6 bases of the junction left unmatched. Germline CDR1 is LGHNA and CDR2 is YNFKEQ. The CDR3 extends over 16 amino acids.

The genes are TRBV6-1 and TRBJ1-1; a weak D match, TRBD1 (5 bases). Germline lookup yields CDR1 MNHNS and CDR2 SASEGT. Trimming took 5 bases from V and 4 from J, leaving 11 bases between them. The CDR3 length is 13 residues. CDR3 sequence: CASSFRDGTEAFF. CDR3 nucleotide sequence: TGTGCCAGCAGTTTCAGGGATGGCACTGAAGCTTTCTTT.

The chain joins TRBV4-1 to TRBJ1-4; D is ambiguous. V was pared by 0 bases and J by 3 bases, with 11 bases between. The CDR3 sequence is 16 residues long. Germline-derived CDR1 and CDR2 are MGHRA and YSYEKL. The CDR3, as DNA: TGCGCCAGCAGCCAAGAACGTGTGGAGCCTAATGAAAAACTGTTTTTT. It codes for CASSQERVEPNEKLFF.

The DNA for the CDR3 is TGCGCCAGCAGCGTCCAGTTATCTGGCTATGGCTACACCTTC. Amino acids: CASSVQLSGYGYTF. The rearrangement joins TRBV5-1 to TRBJ1-2; D not resolved. V was pared by 4 bases and J by 4 bases, with 14 bases between. CDR3 length: 14 residues. Germline loops: CDR1 SGHRS, CDR2 YFSETQ.

The chain has TRBV4-1 and TRBJ2-1; D unresolved. Germline CDR1 MGHRA, CDR2 YSYEKL. CDR3 length equals 12 residues. V was cut by 4 bases and J by 10 bases, with 11 bases left in between. CDR3 sequence (DNA): TGCGCCAGCAGCCGTGCCCTAGAGGAGCAGTTCTTC. Its translation: CASSRALEEQFF.

The table lists this clone with a count of one. This rearrangement joins TRBV2 to TRBJ1-2, with D unresolved. Trimming stripped 3 bases from V and 8 bases from J, with 16 bases between. The CDR3 sequence is 14 residues long. In germline, CDR1 is SNHLY, CDR2 FYNNEI. Written as DNA, the CDR3 is TGTGCCAGCAGTGAGAGGGCCTCCTCGGGAGGCTACACCTTC. Its translation is CASSERASSGGYTF.

This clone showed up just a few times. The chain employs TRBV19 and TRBJ2-3; perhaps TRBD2 as D (5 bases). This CDR3 is built from 12 residues. Germline V gene sequence: CDR1 LNHDA, CDR2 SQIVND (reference sequence). Trimming pared 10 bases from V and 6 bases from J, leaving 14 bases between. CDR3 protein: CATQNSGDTQYF. For the CDR3, the DNA is TGTGCCACCCAAAATTCGGGGGATACGCAGTATTTT.

The chain recombines TRBV7-6 with TRBJ2-5, with 8 bases matching TRBD2. CDR3 length equals 15 residues. Germline assignment: CDR1 SGHVS and CDR2 FNYEAQ. Trimming cost V 5 bases and J 7 bases; bases outside gene matches: 12. The CDR3 spells CASSRGGTLWVTQYF. CDR3 DNA: TGTGCCAGCAGCCGGGGGGGGACTCTATGGGTGACCCAGTACTTC. The whole variable domain, filled in from reference TRBV7-6 and TRBJ2-5, reads GAGVSQSPRYKVTKRGQDVALRCDPISGHVSLYWYRQALGQGPEFLTYFNYEAQQDKSGLPNDRFSAERPEGSISTLTIQRTEQRDSAMYRCASSRGGTLWVTQYFGPGTRLLVL.

The CDR3 DNA is TGTGCCAGCAGCCCCCGGACTAGCGGGGCATCCTACAATGAGCAGTTCTTC. Its protein product is CASSPRTSGASYNEQFF. This sequence joins TRBV9 and TRBJ2-1; 12 positions match TRBD2. Germline CDR1 is SGDLS and CDR2 is YYNGEE. Trimming took 4 bases from V and 1 from J; bases not matched to a gene: 6. The length of the CDR3 is 17 residues.

The chain carries TRBV11-3 and TRBJ2-5; D gene uncertain. Gene TRBJ2-7 matches the end of the DNA better, so the J call may be wrong. The CDR3 loop spans 13 amino acids. Looked up from germline, CDR1 is SGHNT and CDR2 is YENEEA. CDR3 coding DNA: TGTGCCAGCAGCCGCCCAGGTGAGACCGAGCAGTACTTC. Its translation: CASSRPGETEQYF.

The gene calls are TRBV11-3 and TRBJ1-1; 9 bases agree with TRBD1. Germline values: CDR1 SGHNT, CDR2 YENEEA. This CDR3 has 14 residues. The junction had 5 bases not matched to a gene; V was cut back by 5 bases and J by 4 bases. The CDR3 loop reads CASSKQGAPTEAFF. CDR3 nucleotide sequence: TGTGCCAGCAGCAAACAGGGGGCGCCCACTGAAGCTTTCTTT.

V is TRBV25-1 and J is TRBJ2-7; 7 bases are a match to TRBD1. Germline loops: CDR1 MGHDK, CDR2 SYGVNS. There are 12 residues in the CDR3. V lost 6 bases and J lost 5; bases outside the gene matches: 4. CDR3 sequence (DNA): TGTGCCAGCAGGACAGGGATGCACGAGCAGTACTTC. Amino acids: CASRTGMHEQYF.

The chain is built from TRBV9 and TRBJ2-2; 7 nucleotides align to TRBD2. The CDR3 consists of 16 residues. The V and J ends lost 0 bases and 4 bases, in that order; junction bases with no gene match: 6. Germline values: CDR1 SGDLS, CDR2 YYNGEE. The CDR3 region is CASSVAGGRGTGELFF. The CDR3 DNA is TGTGCCAGCAGCGTAGCTGGGGGGAGGGGCACCGGGGAGCTGTTTTTT.